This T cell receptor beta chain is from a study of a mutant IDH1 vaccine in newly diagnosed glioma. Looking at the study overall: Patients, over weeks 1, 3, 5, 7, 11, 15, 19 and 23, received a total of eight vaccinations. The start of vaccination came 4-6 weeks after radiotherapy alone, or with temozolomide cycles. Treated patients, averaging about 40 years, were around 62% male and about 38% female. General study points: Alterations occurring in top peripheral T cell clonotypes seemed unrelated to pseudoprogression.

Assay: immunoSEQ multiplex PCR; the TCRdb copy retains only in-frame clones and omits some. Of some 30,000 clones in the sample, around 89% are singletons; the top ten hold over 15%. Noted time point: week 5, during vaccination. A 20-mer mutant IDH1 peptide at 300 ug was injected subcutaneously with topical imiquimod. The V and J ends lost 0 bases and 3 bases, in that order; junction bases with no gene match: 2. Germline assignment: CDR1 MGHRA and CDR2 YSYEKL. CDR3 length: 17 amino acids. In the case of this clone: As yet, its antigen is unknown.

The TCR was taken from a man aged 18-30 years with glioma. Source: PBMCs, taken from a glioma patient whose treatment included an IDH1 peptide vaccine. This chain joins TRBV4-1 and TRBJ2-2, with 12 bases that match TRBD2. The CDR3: CASSQDGLAGHTGELFF. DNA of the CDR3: TGCGCCAGCAGCCAAGATGGACTAGCGGGACACACCGGGGAGCTGTTTTTT.